The TCR beta chain under discussion was sequenced for a study of T cells after posttransplantation cyclophosphamide. This related bone marrow graft donor gave peripheral blood on the day of marrow donation. The CDR3 totals 16 residues. Trimming removed 1 base from V and 8 bases from J; junction bases left unmatched: 6. The V gene's germline CDR1 is LGHNA and CDR2 YSLEER. Regarding the study as a whole: Later post-transplant blood repertoires were often dominated by donor CD8+ memory clones.

Repertoires were generated with immunoSEQ multiplex PCR, while TCRdb's copy carries only in-frame clones and drops some. The table includes tens of thousands of clones, under 95% detected once. A remark on this clone: Its cognate antigen is unknown.

The clonotype originates from a woman younger than 45 in good health and a related stem cell transplant donor. Specimen: PBMCs. The gene calls are TRBV4-3 and TRBJ2-1; 12 nucleotides match TRBD2. The CDR3 coding sequence is TGCGCCAGCAGCCAAGGTCCTAGCGGGGGGGTATATGAGCAGTTCTTC. Protein sequence: CASSQGPSGGVYEQFF.